The 24 T cell receptor beta chains given below trace back to one sample, sequenced in a study of shared clonotypes between healthy human individuals. Produced via immunoSEQ multiplex PCR; TCRdb's table is partial and in-frame only. The sample carries hundreds of thousands of clones, around 73% recorded once. The sequencing input was memory CD4+ T cells sorted from blood. Subset specified: CD45RA-negative fraction. The origin of the receptors is a woman aged 30 to 39 in good health.

The CDR3: CASSLGSGTGSHQIYEQYF. The CDR3 DNA sequence: TGTGCCAGCAGCTTAGGATCCGGGACAGGGTCCCACCAGATCTACGAGCAGTACTTC. The rearrangement links TRBV11-2 to TRBJ2-7; 9 nucleotides match TRBD1. With V trimmed by 1 base and J by 3 bases, 16 bases remained unmatched. CDR1 and CDR2 from the germline V gene are SGHAT and FQNNGV. The CDR3 has 19 residues.

The rearrangement uses TRBV30 and TRBJ1-1; 8 nucleotides agree with TRBD1. Germline V gene data show CDR1 as GTSNPN and CDR2 as SVGIG (reference sequence). V trimming: 0 bases; J trimming: 1 base; junction bases outside the gene matches: 1. The CDR3 totals 14 residues. The CDR3 reads CAWSVDRGNTEAFF. CDR3 DNA: TGTGCCTGGAGTGTTGACAGGGGGAACACTGAAGCTTTCTTT.

The gene calls are TRBV28 and TRBJ1-1, with TRBD1 matching over 7 bases. The V segment lost 6 bases and the J segment 7 bases; nucleotides outside the gene matches: 8. Germline V lookup: CDR1 MDHEN, CDR2 SYDVKM. The CDR3 extends over 13 amino acids. CDR3 sequence: CASSPSDRHEAFF. The CDR3 DNA reads as TGTGCCAGCAGCCCGTCGGACAGGCATGAAGCTTTCTTT. Based on the CDR3 plus reference TRBV28 and TRBJ1-1, the full variable domain is DVKVTQSSRYLVKRTGEKVFLECVQDMDHENMFWYRQDPGLGLRLIYFSYDVKMKEKGDIPEGYSVSREKKERFSLILESASTNQTSMYLCASSPSDRHEAFFGQGTRLTVV.

The chain employs TRBV28 and TRBJ2-2; 7 positions match TRBD1. The J segment lost 1 base and the V segment lost 7 bases, leaving 6 bases of the junction unmatched. CDR3 length: 15 residues. Germline loops: CDR1 MDHEN, CDR2 SYDVKM. The CDR3 sequence: CASKGGTENTGELFF. Written as DNA, the CDR3 is TGTGCCAGCAAGGGTGGGACAGAGAACACCGGGGAGCTGTTTTTT.

This clone was observed a single time. J is TRBJ1-2 and V is TRBV6-6; possibly TRBD1 for D (6 bases). Germline CDR1 and CDR2: MNHNY and SVGAGI (reference sequence). Trimming pared 4 bases from V and 8 bases from J, leaving 14 bases between. The CDR3 has 13 amino acids. DNA of the CDR3: TGTGCCAGCAGTTTTGCAGGGGAAGGCGGCTACACCTTC. Its translation: CASSFAGEGGYTF.

The chain couples TRBV10-3 to TRBJ1-1, with D possibly being TRBD1 (6 bases). CDR1 and CDR2 from the germline V gene are ENHRY and SYGVKD. The CDR3 is made up of 13 amino acids. With 3 bases removed from V and 7 bases from J, the gap between germline ends came to 12 bases. The CDR3 region has the DNA TGTGCCATCAGTGAACCCAACAGGGATGAAGCTTTCTTT. Residues: CAISEPNRDEAFF.

The rearrangement uses TRBV29-1 and TRBJ2-3; TRBD2 aligns across 11 bases. V shed 2 bases, J shed 5 bases, and the junction held 9 bases outside the gene matches. The CDR3 is 16 amino acids. CDR1 is SQVTM and CDR2 is ANQGSEA in the germline V gene. The CDR3 nucleotides are TGCAGCGTTGAAACGACAATAGCGGGAGGGGGAGATACGCAGTATTTT. It specifies CSVETTIAGGGDTQYF.

The chain joins TRBV19 to TRBJ1-5; tentatively, D is TRBD1 (6 bases). This CDR3 is 15 amino acids long. The ends were cut back, 0 bases at V and 4 bases at J, with 10 bases in the middle. CDR1 LNHDA and CDR2 SQIVND come from the germline V gene (reference sequence). CDR3 nucleotide sequence: TGTGCCAGTAGTATAGATACCAGGGGAAATCAGCCCCAGCATTTT. Its translation is CASSIDTRGNQPQHF. Filled out from reference TRBV19 and TRBJ1-5, the complete variable domain reads DGGITQSPKYLFRKEGQNVTLSCEQNLNHDAMYWYRQDPGQGLRLIYYSQIVNDFQKGDIAEGYSVSREKKESFPLTVTSAQKNPTAFYLCASSIDTRGNQPQHFGDGTRLSIL.

Written as DNA, the CDR3 is TGTGCCATCATGATTGTGACAGAAACACCGGGAACTAGAGCCGGGGAGCTGTTTTTT. Its translation: CAIMIVTETPGTRAGELFF. The chain uses TRBV10-3 and TRBJ2-2; D tentatively fits TRBD1 or TRBD2 (5 bases each). The V and J ends lost 7 bases and 6 bases respectively, with 30 bases between them. The CDR3 runs to 19 residues. Germline assignment: CDR1 ENHRY and CDR2 SYGVKD.

For this clone: A much larger clone lies one base from this, so it may be a read error. The chain joins TRBV28 to TRBJ2-1; 7 bases match TRBD1. After removal of 7 bases from V and 4 bases from J, the junction contained 4 bases not matched to a gene. Germline lookup yields CDR1 MDHEN and CDR2 SYDVKM. This CDR3 comprises 13 residues. In DNA form, the CDR3 reads TGTGCCAGCAACCCGGGACAGTACAATGAGCAGTTCTTC. This translates into CASNPGQYNEQFF.

This clone was found once. The CDR3 DNA sequence: TGTGCCATCAGTGATTTTGACAGGGGAGGCGAGCAGTACTTC. It yields the protein CAISDFDRGGEQYF. This chain links TRBV10-3 with TRBJ2-5; 8 bases line up with TRBD1. The closer fit of TRBJ2-7 to the DNA end suggests the J call may be wrong. CDR1 and CDR2 from the germline V gene are ENHRY and SYGVKD. The CDR3 contains 14 residues.

This clone was seen only a few times. CDR3 region: CASSLSPGTTDTQYF. In nucleotides, the CDR3 is TGCGCCAGCAGCTTGAGTCCGGGGACCACAGATACGCAGTATTTT. The chain couples TRBV5-1 to TRBJ2-3; the D gene could be TRBD1 or TRBD2 (5 bases each). V was pared by 1 base and J by 2 bases, with 11 bases between. This CDR3 contains 15 residues. Per germline, CDR1 SGHRS and CDR2 YFSETQ.

V gene TRBV5-1 combines with J gene TRBJ1-4; 9 bases are shared with TRBD1. J was trimmed by 10 bases and V by 4 bases; bases with no gene match: 11. The CDR3 is made up of 15 amino acids. Germline CDR1 and CDR2: SGHRS and YFSETQ. The CDR3 reads CASSVSRDREGKLFF. The CDR3 nucleotides are TGCGCCAGCAGCGTCTCCCGGGACAGGGAGGGAAAACTGTTTTTT.

This clone appeared many times. The V gene is TRBV30, the J gene TRBJ2-7; possibly TRBD1 or TRBD2 for D (5 bases each). V lost 3 bases to trimming and J lost 3 bases, with 12 bases between them. The CDR3 is made up of 13 amino acids. Germline-derived CDR1 and CDR2 are GTSNPN and SVGIG (reference sequence). The chain's CDR3 is CAWRPGHIYEQYF. The CDR3 DNA sequence: TGTGCCTGGAGACCGGGGCACATCTACGAGCAGTACTTC.

The chain has TRBV25-1 and TRBJ1-5; D gene uncertain. Trimming left V 3 bases short and J 7 bases short, with 22 bases between. There are 17 residues in the CDR3. Per the germline V gene, CDR1 is MGHDK and CDR2 is SYGVNS. The CDR3 region has the DNA TGTGCCAGCAGTGACGGGCGATTGGAGGCAAGTAACCAGCCCCAGCATTTT. The encoded protein is CASSDGRLEASNQPQHF.

The CDR3 DNA sequence: TGTGCCTGGAGAACAGCTTCACCCCTCCACTTT. Translated: CAWRTASPLHF. This rearrangement joins TRBV30 to TRBJ1-6; no clear D gene. The V gene lost 3 bases and the J gene lost 9 bases, with 6 bases spanning the gap. The CDR3 extends over 11 amino acids. CDR1 is GTSNPN and CDR2 is SVGIG in the germline V gene (reference sequence).

The gene calls are TRBV2 and TRBJ1-3, with D hard to call. Trimming stripped 2 bases from V and 4 bases from J, with 12 bases between. The germline V gene encodes CDR1 SNHLY and CDR2 FYNNEI. This CDR3 region has 15 residues. The DNA of the CDR3 is TGTGCCAGCAGTGAAAGTTATGGCTCCGGAAACACCATATATTTT. Translating gives CASSESYGSGNTIYF.

This chain connects TRBV11-1 to TRBJ1-3; the D is unclear. This CDR3 is built from 16 residues. Looked up from germline, CDR1 is SGHAT and CDR2 is FQDESV (reference sequence). The V end was cut by 4 bases, the J end by 2 bases, with 15 bases between. CDR3 residues: CASSSSRQWAGNTIYF. The CDR3 DNA follows: TGTGCCAGCAGCTCTTCTCGGCAGTGGGCTGGAAACACCATATATTTT.

The DNA for the CDR3 is TGCGCCAGCAGCTTGGCCGACCAGGGGGCCGAGACCCAGTACTTC. Translating it yields CASSLADQGAETQYF. This chain connects TRBV5-1 to TRBJ2-5; TRBD1 agrees at 8 bases. The CDR3 is made up of 15 amino acids. The V gene's germline CDR1 is SGHRS and CDR2 YFSETQ. V dropped 0 bases and J dropped 5; count of bases not matched to a gene: 6.

This clone was observed a few times. The chain carries TRBV28 and TRBJ2-5; 7 nucleotides line up with TRBD1. Germline lookup yields CDR1 MDHEN and CDR2 SYDVKM. J was trimmed by 1 base and V by 3 bases; bases with no gene match: 5. This CDR3 spans 15 amino acids. CDR3 in amino acids: CASSFVGTAQETQYF. The CDR3 coding sequence is TGTGCCAGCAGTTTCGTCGGGACAGCCCAAGAGACCCAGTACTTC. Looking up the rest from reference TRBV28 and TRBJ2-5 gives the full variable domain: DVKVTQSSRYLVKRTGEKVFLECVQDMDHENMFWYRQDPGLGLRLIYFSYDVKMKEKGDIPEGYSVSREKKERFSLILESASTNQTSMYLCASSFVGTAQETQYFGPGTRLLVL.

The chain recombines TRBV28 with TRBJ1-5, with D perhaps matching TRBD1 (5 bases). V was cut by 6 bases and J by 1 base, with 13 bases left in between. CDR3 length equals 15 residues. Germline CDR1 MDHEN, CDR2 SYDVKM. CDR3 sequence reads: CASRWGSLSNQPQHF. The CDR3 DNA is TGTGCCAGCAGGTGGGGGAGTTTGAGCAATCAGCCCCAGCATTTT.

This clone appeared a few times. The V call is TRBV28, the J call TRBJ1-5; a weak D match, TRBD1 (5 bases). Germline lookup yields CDR1 MDHEN and CDR2 SYDVKM. This CDR3 has 15 residues. Trimming removed 7 bases at V and 3 bases at J, with 16 bases between. The CDR3: CASNQGVGSNQPQHF. CDR3 DNA: TGTGCCAGCAACCAGGGAGTGGGCTCCAATCAGCCCCAGCATTTT.

The V and J genes are TRBV11-1 and TRBJ2-3, with D perhaps matching TRBD1 or TRBD2 (5 bases each). V lost 4 bases to trimming and J lost 8 bases, with 19 bases between them. The CDR3 runs to 15 residues. Germline V CDR1 and CDR2: SGHAT, FQDESV (reference sequence). As DNA, the CDR3 is TGTGCCAGCAGCTCGACCCCGGGGACCTTTAGTACGCAGTATTTT. Its protein is CASSSTPGTFSTQYF.

The chain couples TRBV11-2 to TRBJ2-7; TRBD2 aligns across 10 bases. V lost 3 bases, J lost 4 bases, and 6 bases stayed unmatched. Per the germline V gene, CDR1 is SGHAT and CDR2 is FQNNGV. The CDR3 is 15 residues long. The CDR3 loop is CASSFPSGSGYEQYF. CDR3 sequence (DNA): TGTGCCAGCAGCTTTCCTAGCGGGAGTGGATACGAGCAGTACTTC.